These 14 T cell receptor beta chains share one sample of origin, sequenced in a study of shared clonotypes between healthy human individuals. Sequencing was performed with immunoSEQ multiplex PCR; in TCRdb, only in-frame clones are kept and a portion is missing. The table records 500,000 to 650,000 clones, roughly four fifths of them present only once. Sequencing used PBMCs. These receptors were collected from a woman aged 40 to 50 in good health. Some clones in this sample may be carry-over from other donors' samples.

This clone occurred a few times. The chain employs TRBV15 and TRBJ1-1; possible D gene TRBD1, 5 bases. Trimming took off 1 base at V and 6 bases at J, with 12 bases between the two ends. Germline loops: CDR1 LNHNV, CDR2 YYDKDF (reference sequence). This CDR3 spans 14 amino acids. CDR3 sequence: CATSRGLWTSEAFF. The CDR3 DNA is TGTGCCACCAGCAGAGGCCTTTGGACATCTGAAGCTTTCTTT.

V gene TRBV28 combines with J gene TRBJ2-1, with D unresolved. The CDR3 contains 14 residues. Germline V gene lookup returns CDR1 MDHEN and CDR2 SYDVKM. V lost 4 bases to trimming and J lost 2 bases, with 9 bases between them. CDR3 nucleotide sequence: TGTGCCAGCAGTTCCCTGGGTCCCTACAATGAGCAGTTCTTC. This sequence encodes CASSSLGPYNEQFF. The whole variable domain, remainder taken from reference TRBV28 and TRBJ2-1, is DVKVTQSSRYLVKRTGEKVFLECVQDMDHENMFWYRQDPGLGLRLIYFSYDVKMKEKGDIPEGYSVSREKKERFSLILESASTNQTSMYLCASSSLGPYNEQFFGPGTRLTVL.

The genes are TRBV27 and TRBJ2-5; 9 nucleotides agree with TRBD2. Germline-derived CDR1 and CDR2 are MNHEY and SMNVEV (reference sequence). V trimming: 4 bases; J trimming: 3 bases; junction bases outside the gene matches: 3. The CDR3 extends over 14 amino acids. The CDR3 is CASSSIAGEETQYF. The CDR3 DNA reads TGTGCCAGCAGTTCCATAGCGGGAGAAGAGACCCAGTACTTC.

The gene calls are TRBV11-2 and TRBJ2-5, with TRBD1 matching over 9 bases. Germline V lookup: CDR1 SGHAT, CDR2 FQNNGV. This CDR3 has 16 residues. Germline trimming cut 4 bases from V and 2 bases from J; bases unmatched to any gene: 8. CDR3 nucleotides: TGTGCCAGCAGCTCACGCCCGGGACAGGGACAAGAGACCCAGTACTTC. This codes for CASSSRPGQGQETQYF. Complete variable domain (other parts from reference TRBV11-2 and TRBJ2-5): EAGVAQSPRYKIIEKRQSVAFWCNPISGHATLYWYQQILGQGPKLLIQFQNNGVVDDSQLPKDRFSAERLKGVDSTLKIQPAKLEDSAVYLCASSSRPGQGQETQYFGPGTRLLVL.

This clone was observed a few times. The same CDR3 can be traced to other DNA sequences in this sample. The chain carries TRBV5-4 and TRBJ1-1; D is unclear. The CDR3 is 13 residues long. CDR1 is SGHNT and CDR2 is YYREEE in the germline V gene (reference sequence). Trimming left V 0 bases short and J 2 bases short, with 5 bases between. The CDR3 bases are TGTGCCAGCAGCTTGGCAGGAAACACTGAAGCTTTCTTT. Amino acids: CASSLAGNTEAFF. Drawing the rest from reference TRBV5-4 and TRBJ1-1, the complete variable domain is ETGVTQSPTHLIKTRGQQVTLRCSSQSGHNTVSWYQQALGQGPQFIFQYYREEENGRGNFPPRFSGLQFPNYSSELNVNALELDDSALYLCASSLAGNTEAFFGQGTRLTVV.

V gene TRBV5-5 combines with J gene TRBJ1-1; D call uncertain. The germline V gene encodes CDR1 SGHKS and CDR2 YYEKEE (reference sequence). V dropped 5 bases and J dropped 1 base, with 9 bases sitting between them. CDR3 length: 13 residues. CDR3 protein: CASSSTSNTEAFF. The CDR3 coding sequence is TGTGCCAGCAGTTCCACATCGAACACTGAAGCTTTCTTT.

The chain is built from TRBV7-9 and TRBJ2-7; D perhaps matches TRBD1 (5 bases). Trimming removed 5 bases from V and 0 bases from J, with 14 bases in between. CDR1 and CDR2 (germline): SEHNR, FQNEAQ (reference sequence). The CDR3 loop spans 15 amino acids. DNA of the CDR3: TGTGCCAGCAGCCAAGGGGCGTTTAGCTCCTACGAGCAGTACTTC. This gives the protein CASSQGAFSSYEQYF.

The chain combines TRBV9 with TRBJ1-2; no clear D gene. CDR3 length: 13 residues. In germline, CDR1 is SGDLS, CDR2 YYNGEE. The V end was cut by 0 bases, the J end by 2 bases, with 5 bases between. The CDR3 reads CASSVDVNYGYTF. The CDR3 nucleotides read TGTGCCAGCAGCGTAGACGTAAACTATGGCTACACCTTC.

The rearrangement links TRBV19 to TRBJ1-2; D is unresolved. Germline loops: CDR1 LNHDA, CDR2 SQIVND (reference sequence). V was shortened by 0 bases and J by 0 bases, with 5 bases between the two germline ends. CDR3 length: 14 amino acids. The CDR3 region is CASSIDRSNYGYTF. Here the CDR3 DNA reads TGTGCCAGTAGTATAGATCGGTCTAACTATGGCTACACCTTC.

The chain carries TRBV25-1 and TRBJ2-3; TRBD2 matches at 9 bases. This CDR3 has 16 amino acids. The V gene end was trimmed by 3 bases and the J gene end by 0 bases; junction bases not matched to a gene: 4. CDR1 MGHDK and CDR2 SYGVNS come from the germline V gene. The CDR3 loop reads CASSERLAASTDTQYF. Written as DNA, the CDR3 is TGTGCCAGCAGTGAGCGACTAGCGGCTAGCACAGATACGCAGTATTTT.

CDR3 bases: TGTGCCACCCGCGAGAGGAATAATTACGAGCAGTACTTC. It specifies CATRERNNYEQYF. V usage is TRBV15 and J usage is TRBJ2-7, with D uncertain. The CDR3 is 13 amino acids. Germline V lookup: CDR1 LNHNV, CDR2 YYDKDF (reference sequence). V was shortened by 8 bases and J by 4 bases, with 15 bases between the two germline ends.

The rearrangement uses TRBV19 and TRBJ2-3, with unresolved D. V lost 0 bases to trimming and J lost 1 base, with 11 bases between them. The V gene's germline CDR1 is LNHDA and CDR2 SQIVND (reference sequence). The CDR3 runs 16 residues. The CDR3 nucleotides are TGTGCCAGTAGTATAGATCCTAGAGCCGGCACAGATACGCAGTATTTT. Its protein is CASSIDPRAGTDTQYF.

V and J are TRBV13 and TRBJ1-1; TRBD1 agrees at 9 bases. CDR3 length: 15 residues. V was pared by 6 bases and J by 4 bases, with 9 bases of the junction left unmatched. Germline V lookup: CDR1 PRHDT, CDR2 FYEKMQ (reference sequence). CDR3 region: CASRLRGQGTTEAFF. CDR3 bases: TGTGCCAGCAGACTACGTGGACAGGGGACCACTGAAGCTTTCTTT.

This chain links TRBV7-9 with TRBJ1-3, with D perhaps TRBD1 (5 bases). The V gene's germline CDR1 is SEHNR and CDR2 FQNEAQ (reference sequence). Between the trimmed V and J ends, which lost 1 base and 1 base, there was a span of 11 bases. CDR3 length: 16 residues. The CDR3 sequence is CASSLEGPLSGNTIYF. CDR3 DNA: TGTGCCAGCAGCTTAGAGGGACCTCTTTCTGGAAACACCATATATTTT.